The 32 T cell receptor beta chains below come from one sample, sequenced in a study of blood T cell repertoires in COVID-19. Sequencing used immunoSEQ multiplex PCR; TCRdb keeps in-frame clones, though not all of them. The table shows 270,000 or so clones, with approximately 87% occurring only once. Specimen: peripheral blood. The source is a woman aged 25 to 39 with COVID-19, enrolled during active disease.

The genes are TRBV21-1 and TRBJ1-3. TRBV21-1 constitutes a pseudogene. This CDR3 comprises 20 residues. The DNA for the CDR3 is TGTGCCAGCAGCAGGTCAAGGAAAGCGCCACAAGGTCGAACTGGAAACACCATATATTTT. Translating it yields CASSRSRKAPQGRTGNTIYF.

The rearrangement uses TRBV14 and TRBJ2-5, with 7 bases that match TRBD1. This CDR3 comprises 15 residues. The germline gives CDR1 SGHDN, CDR2 FVKESK. Trimming removed 5 bases from V and 5 bases from J; junction bases left unmatched: 11. The chain's CDR3 is CASSYIRGRGETQYF. The CDR3 coding sequence is TGTGCCAGCAGCTACATTAGGGGGCGCGGGGAGACCCAGTACTTC.

With respect to this clone: Distinct nucleotide sequences in the sample also encode this CDR3. The CDR3 nucleotides read TGTGCCAGCTCACCAGGGACAGGTTTCTACGAGCAGTACTTC. This codes for CASSPGTGFYEQYF. The genes are TRBV18 and TRBJ2-7; TRBD1 aligns across 8 bases. In germline, CDR1 is KGHSH, CDR2 LQKENI. V was clipped by 2 bases and J by 3 bases; unmatched bases: 3. The CDR3 has 14 amino acids.

V is TRBV11-2 and J is TRBJ2-5, with a tentative D call TRBD1 (6 bases). V lost 5 bases and J lost 2, with 15 bases in between. Looked up from germline, CDR1 is SGHAT and CDR2 is FQNNGV. The CDR3 is 15 amino acids. The CDR3: CASSIGTRGQETQYF. The CDR3 DNA reads as TGTGCCAGCAGCATAGGGACAAGGGGGCAAGAGACCCAGTACTTC.

This sequence joins TRBV10-3 and TRBJ2-1, with unresolved D. This CDR3 comprises 12 residues. V was cut by 0 bases and J by 5 bases, with 2 bases left in between. CDR1 and CDR2 (germline): ENHRY, SYGVKD. The CDR3 nucleotides read TGTGCCATCAGTGAGTCTAACAATGAGCAGTTCTTC. It encodes CAISESNNEQFF.

J is TRBJ2-1 and V is TRBV28, with D possibly matching TRBD2 (5 bases). V lost 6 bases, J lost 8 bases, and 17 bases lay in between. This CDR3 comprises 14 residues. CDR1 is MDHEN, CDR2 SYDVKM, per germline. CDR3 DNA: TGTGCCAGCAGCTCAGGACTTCTTGACCATGAGCAGTTCTTC. Translated, it gives CASSSGLLDHEQFF. The full variable domain, completed using reference TRBV28 and TRBJ2-1, is DVKVTQSSRYLVKRTGEKVFLECVQDMDHENMFWYRQDPGLGLRLIYFSYDVKMKEKGDIPEGYSVSREKKERFSLILESASTNQTSMYLCASSSGLLDHEQFFGPGTRLTVL.

This clone turned up a few times. V gene TRBV5-1 combines with J gene TRBJ1-1; D possibly corresponds to TRBD1 (5 bases). The CDR3 contains 14 residues. Germline assignment: CDR1 SGHRS and CDR2 YFSETQ. The ends were cut back, 0 bases at V and 0 bases at J, with 6 bases in the middle. CDR3 sequence: CASSLEGLNTEAFF. For the CDR3, the DNA is TGCGCCAGCAGCTTGGAGGGGTTGAACACTGAAGCTTTCTTT.

This chain joins TRBV28 and TRBJ1-4; 8 bases align to TRBD1. Trimming at V came to 11 bases and at J to 3 bases, leaving 5 bases not matched to a gene. Germline CDR1 reads MDHEN; CDR2 reads SYDVKM. This CDR3 spans 13 amino acids. CDR3 in amino acids: CASKTGANEKLFF. The CDR3, as DNA: TGTGCCTCAAAGACAGGGGCTAATGAAAAACTGTTTTTT.

This clone was counted only a few times. The rearrangement uses TRBV10-1 and TRBJ2-7, with D perhaps TRBD1 (6 bases). The CDR3 is 15 residues long. With 0 bases removed from V and 3 bases from J, the gap between germline ends came to 12 bases. Looked up from germline, CDR1 is WNHNN and CDR2 is SYGVQD (reference sequence). The CDR3 nucleotides read TGCGCCAGCAGTGAGTCGGGGGCCAAATTCTACGAGCAGTACTTC. It is translated as CASSESGAKFYEQYF.

The V and J genes are TRBV5-1 and TRBJ1-4, with D perhaps matching TRBD1 (5 bases). Germline CDR1 reads SGHRS; CDR2 reads YFSETQ. Trimming removed 0 bases from V and 7 bases from J, with 7 bases in between. The CDR3 runs to 13 residues. CDR3 bases: TGCGCCAGCAGCTTGGAAGGGGTTGAAAAACTGTTTTTT. Residues: CASSLEGVEKLFF.

The gene calls are TRBV6-4 and TRBJ1-6; 9 bases align to TRBD1. The germline V gene has CDR1 MRHNA and CDR2 SNTAGT. With V trimmed by 3 bases and J by 9 bases, 9 bases remained unmatched. The CDR3 spans 16 residues. This CDR3 is CASSDSGQGISSPLHF. The CDR3 nucleotides are TGTGCCAGCAGTGATTCGGGACAGGGTATTTCTTCACCCCTCCACTTT.

CDR3 residues: CASSLEAELGYGYTF. Here the CDR3 DNA reads TGCGCCAGCAGCTTGGAGGCGGAGCTGGGCTATGGCTACACCTTC. The chain joins TRBV5-1 to TRBJ1-2, with unresolved D. Germline CDR1 reads SGHRS; CDR2 reads YFSETQ. V lost 0 bases to trimming and J lost 4 bases, with 13 bases between them. The CDR3 totals 15 residues.

This clone appeared once. J is TRBJ2-7 and V is TRBV4-1, with 9 nucleotides matching TRBD2. The CDR3 consists of 15 residues. Germline assignment: CDR1 MGHRA and CDR2 YSYEKL. The V gene end was trimmed by 4 bases and the J gene end by 1 base; junction bases not matched to a gene: 5. Written as DNA, the CDR3 is TGCGCCAGCAGCCCTTGGCGGGGGGGGTCCTACGAGCAGTACTTC. Translation gives CASSPWRGGSYEQYF.

This chain uses TRBV6-2 or TRBV6-3 with TRBJ2-2; 10 bases are a match to TRBD2. Germline-derived CDR1 and CDR2 are MNHEY and SVGEGT. V lost 0 bases to trimming and J lost 3 bases; unmatched junction nucleotides: 4. This CDR3 comprises 17 residues. The CDR3 reads CASSYSGTSAYTGELFF. CDR3 bases: TGTGCCAGCAGTTACTCTGGGACTAGCGCTTACACCGGGGAGCTGTTTTTT.

V gene TRBV27 combines with J gene TRBJ1-2, with D perhaps matching TRBD1 (6 bases). CDR3 length: 14 residues. CDR1 and CDR2 from the germline V gene are MNHEY and SMNVEV (reference sequence). Between the trimmed V and J ends, which lost 6 bases and 4 bases, there was a span of 15 bases. The CDR3: CASSSGGQGYGYTF. The CDR3 region has the DNA TGTGCCAGCAGCTCGGGGGGACAAGGCTATGGCTACACCTTC.

This chain connects TRBV3-1 (or the pseudogene TRBV3-2) to TRBJ2-5, with TRBD2 identical over 10 bases. CDR3 length: 17 amino acids. Germline-derived CDR1 and CDR2 are LGHDT and YNNKEL (reference sequence). The junction had 11 bases not matched to a gene; V was cut back by 4 bases and J by 3 bases. CDR3 region: CASSRAIVAGGEETQYF. The CDR3 DNA is TGTGCCAGCAGCCGGGCGATCGTAGCGGGGGGCGAAGAGACCCAGTACTTC.

The chain joins TRBV6-5 to TRBJ1-2, with TRBD1 as a possible D gene (5 bases). The CDR3 runs 15 residues. Between the trimmed V and J ends, which lost 0 bases and 0 bases, there was a span of 8 bases. Per the germline V gene, CDR1 is MNHEY and CDR2 is SVGAGI. The CDR3 sequence is CASSYSEGANYGYTF. In nucleotides, the CDR3 is TGTGCCAGCAGTTACTCCGAAGGGGCTAACTATGGCTACACCTTC.

This clone occurred once. This rearrangement joins TRBV13 to TRBJ2-7, with TRBD2 matching 9 bases. Germline V gives CDR1 PRHDT, CDR2 FYEKMQ (reference sequence). There are 14 residues in the CDR3. The ends lost 5 bases at V and 4 bases at J; junction bases unmatched: 6. DNA for the CDR3: TGTGCCAGCAGCCTGGGCAGCGGGGGGTACGAGCAGTACTTC. This sequence encodes CASSLGSGGYEQYF. Combining the CDR3 with reference TRBV13 and TRBJ2-7 gives the whole variable domain AAGVIQSPRHLIKEKRETATLKCYPIPRHDTVYWYQQGPGQDPQFLISFYEKMQSDKGSIPDRFSAQQFSDYHSELNMSSLELGDSALYFCASSLGSGGYEQYFGPGTRLTVT.

This chain links TRBV6-6 with TRBJ1-4, with 7 bases aligning to TRBD1. Per the germline V gene, CDR1 is MNHNY and CDR2 is SVGAGI (reference sequence). The CDR3 extends over 15 amino acids. Trimming removed 8 bases from V and 3 bases from J; junction bases left unmatched: 9. CDR3 bases: TGTGCCAGCCGACTAACAGGGGTCTCTAATGAAAAACTGTTTTTT. It encodes CASRLTGVSNEKLFF.

The J gene is TRBJ2-3, the V gene TRBV18; 7 bases are shared with TRBD1. Trimming cost V 0 bases and J 4 bases; bases outside gene matches: 4. Germline V lookup: CDR1 KGHSH, CDR2 LQKENI. This CDR3 contains 15 residues. The CDR3 is CASSPPSQGSDTQYF. DNA of the CDR3: TGTGCCAGCTCACCACCGTCACAGGGGTCAGATACGCAGTATTTT.

This rearrangement joins TRBV12-3 or TRBV12-4 to TRBJ2-7, with 7 bases aligning to TRBD1. The CDR3 runs to 12 residues. Trimming removed 6 bases from V and 5 bases from J; junction bases left unmatched: 4. CDR3 nucleotide sequence: TGTGCCAGCAGCGGGGACAGAGACGAGCAGTACTTC. Protein product: CASSGDRDEQYF.

The V call is TRBV9, the J call TRBJ2-7; 8 bases map to TRBD2. The CDR3 is made up of 14 amino acids. The ends lost 4 bases at V and 6 bases at J; junction bases unmatched: 9. Germline CDR1 reads SGDLS; CDR2 reads YYNGEE. As DNA, the CDR3 is TGTGCCAGCAGCCCCGGGGGGGGTTTAGGCGAGCAGTACTTC. Translation gives CASSPGGGLGEQYF.

V is TRBV5-1 and J is TRBJ2-3, with D possibly matching TRBD2 (6 bases). The CDR3 covers 14 residues. The germline V gene encodes CDR1 SGHRS and CDR2 YFSETQ. Trimming pared 1 base from V and 6 bases from J, leaving 12 bases between. Written as DNA, the CDR3 is TGCGCCAGCAGCTTGAACCGGGGGTGGGATACGCAGTATTTT. Amino acid sequence: CASSLNRGWDTQYF.

The gene calls are TRBV2 and TRBJ2-7, with D maybe TRBD2 (5 bases). Germline V gene sequence: CDR1 SNHLY, CDR2 FYNNEI. V was trimmed by 7 bases and J by 6 bases, leaving 13 bases between them. The CDR3 is 12 residues long. CDR3 coding DNA: TGTGCCAGCACCTTCCCCGGAGGCGAGCAGTACTTC. This translates into CASTFPGGEQYF.

The CDR3 sequence: CASSPPISGIYEQYF. CDR3 nucleotides: TGTGCCAGCTCACCACCTATTAGCGGGATCTACGAGCAGTACTTC. This chain links TRBV18 with TRBJ2-7, with 8 bases matching TRBD2. The germline CDR1 and CDR2 sequences are KGHSH and LQKENI. V shed 0 bases, J shed 3 bases, and the junction held 4 bases outside the gene matches. The CDR3 is 15 residues long.

As DNA, the CDR3 is TGCGCCAGCAGCTTGGAACAGAACTACGAGCAGTACTTC. It specifies CASSLEQNYEQYF. The chain employs TRBV5-1 and TRBJ2-7; D unclear. V lost 0 bases and J 3 bases, leaving 7 bases between the germline ends. The CDR3 covers 13 residues. Looked up from germline, CDR1 is SGHRS and CDR2 is YFSETQ.

The chain's CDR3 is CASSQTEYSNQPQHF. In DNA form, the CDR3 reads TGTGCCAGTAGCCAGACAGAGTATAGCAATCAGCCCCAGCATTTT. The genes are TRBV19 and TRBJ1-5; TRBD1 might be the D (5 bases). The CDR3 has 15 residues. V was trimmed by 6 bases and J by 0 bases, leaving 12 bases between them. The V gene's germline CDR1 is LNHDA and CDR2 SQIVND (reference sequence).

This clone was seen a handful of times. The chain's CDR3 is CASSSGDSYNQPQHF. The CDR3 DNA sequence: TGTGCCAGCAGCTCAGGCGACAGCTACAATCAGCCCCAGCATTTT. The genes are TRBV7-9 and TRBJ1-5; perhaps TRBD1 as D (5 bases). Germline-derived CDR1 and CDR2 are SEHNR and FQNEAQ (reference sequence). The V gene lost 4 bases and the J gene lost 3 bases, with 13 bases spanning the gap. This CDR3 spans 15 amino acids.

The gene calls are TRBV28 and TRBJ2-5; a possible D gene is TRBD2 (5 bases). CDR1 is MDHEN and CDR2 is SYDVKM in the germline V gene. The CDR3 consists of 17 residues. V shed 1 base and J shed 5 bases, with 20 bases lying between them. The DNA for the CDR3 is TGTGCCAGCAGTTTATATGGGCCTAGTACGGGGTTGGAGACCCAGTACTTC. As protein: CASSLYGPSTGLETQYF. Full variable domain (outside the CDR3, taken from reference TRBV28 and TRBJ2-5): DVKVTQSSRYLVKRTGEKVFLECVQDMDHENMFWYRQDPGLGLRLIYFSYDVKMKEKGDIPEGYSVSREKKERFSLILESASTNQTSMYLCASSLYGPSTGLETQYFGPGTRLLVL.

The J gene is TRBJ2-3, the V gene TRBV7-2; TRBD2 is a possible D gene (5 bases). This CDR3 is built from 15 residues. Germline CDR1 and CDR2: SGHTA and FQGNSA. V was clipped by 0 bases and J by 6 bases, with 13 bases between them. The CDR3 DNA follows: TGTGCCAGCAGCTTAGCGCCCCCCTGGAGGGATACGCAGTATTTT. Its translation: CASSLAPPWRDTQYF.

The chain combines TRBV28 with TRBJ1-1; 8 bases are a match to TRBD1. The junction had 9 bases not matched to a gene; V was cut back by 6 bases and J by 6 bases. The CDR3 is 14 amino acids. Germline V CDR1 and CDR2: MDHEN, SYDVKM. The CDR3 is CASSSGGLGSEAFF. In nucleotides, the CDR3 is TGTGCCAGCAGCTCAGGGGGCCTAGGTTCTGAAGCTTTCTTT.

The chain has TRBV15 and TRBJ1-2, with D unclear. Trimming left V 0 bases short and J 5 bases short, with 13 bases between. CDR1 is LNHNV, CDR2 YYDKDF, per germline (reference sequence). The CDR3 loop spans 15 amino acids. The CDR3 reads CATSRDREALYGYTF. CDR3 bases: TGTGCCACCAGCAGAGATCGAGAAGCACTATATGGCTACACCTTC.